This TCR beta chain was sequenced during a study of Ad26.COV2.S vaccination and SARS-CoV-2 variants. Noted treatment: over 15 received Ad26.COV2.S at low or high dose, single or two shots; five or six received placebo; per-sample allocation not given. Following the first vaccine or placebo injection, samples were taken on day 63. The administered vaccine (an Ad26 vector) expressed Wuhan-strain SARS-CoV-2 spike. This CDR3 region has 16 residues. Germline assignment: CDR1 GTSNPN and CDR2 SVGIG (reference sequence). Trimming cost V 0 bases and J 0 bases, with 12 bases left between them. The repertoire was sequenced with immunoSEQ multiplex PCR; TCRdb's copy has only in-frame clones and lacks some. The top ten clones hold 2.1% of a sample with about 320,000 clones, around four fifths of them seen once.

The sequence was collected from a person aged 18-65 years who received the Ad26.COV2.S COVID-19 vaccine or a placebo. Sequenced material: peripheral blood, taken in a trial of Ad26.COV2.S vaccine versus placebo. The V and J genes are TRBV30 and TRBJ1-3, with D hard to call. The CDR3 DNA sequence: TGTGCCTGGAGTGTAGTGATGGGATACTCTGGAAACACCATATATTTT. Amino acids: CAWSVVMGYSGNTIYF.